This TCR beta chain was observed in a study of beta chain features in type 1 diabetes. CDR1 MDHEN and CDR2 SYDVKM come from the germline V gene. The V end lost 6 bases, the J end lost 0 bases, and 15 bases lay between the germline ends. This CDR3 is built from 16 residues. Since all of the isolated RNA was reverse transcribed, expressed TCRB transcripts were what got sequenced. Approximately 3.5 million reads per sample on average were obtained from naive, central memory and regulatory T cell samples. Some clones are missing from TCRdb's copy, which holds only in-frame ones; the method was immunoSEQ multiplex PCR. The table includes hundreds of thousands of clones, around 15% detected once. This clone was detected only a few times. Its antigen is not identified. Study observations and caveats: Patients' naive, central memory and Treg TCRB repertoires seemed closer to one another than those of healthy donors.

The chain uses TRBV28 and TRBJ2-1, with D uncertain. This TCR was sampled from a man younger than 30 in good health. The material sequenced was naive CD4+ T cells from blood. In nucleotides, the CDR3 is TGTGCCAGCAGGGATCCCGGACGGCACTCCTACAATGAGCAGTTCTTC. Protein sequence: CASRDPGRHSYNEQFF.